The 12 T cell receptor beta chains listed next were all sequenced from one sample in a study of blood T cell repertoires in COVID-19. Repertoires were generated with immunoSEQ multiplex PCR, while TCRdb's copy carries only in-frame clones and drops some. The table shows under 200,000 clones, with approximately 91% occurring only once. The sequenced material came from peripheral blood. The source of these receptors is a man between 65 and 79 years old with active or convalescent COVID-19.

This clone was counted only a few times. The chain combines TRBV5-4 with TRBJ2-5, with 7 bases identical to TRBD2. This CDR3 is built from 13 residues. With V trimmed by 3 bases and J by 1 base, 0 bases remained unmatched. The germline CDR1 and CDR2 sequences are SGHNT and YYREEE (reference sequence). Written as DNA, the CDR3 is TGTGCCAGCAGCTGGGGGGGCCAAGAGACCCAGTACTTC. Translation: CASSWGGQETQYF.

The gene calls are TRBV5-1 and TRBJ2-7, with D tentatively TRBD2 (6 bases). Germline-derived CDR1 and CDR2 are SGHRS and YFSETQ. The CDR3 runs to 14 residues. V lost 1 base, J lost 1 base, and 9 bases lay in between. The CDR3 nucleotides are TGCGCCAGCAGCTTGACCGGGACTTCCTACGAGCAGTACTTC. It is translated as CASSLTGTSYEQYF.

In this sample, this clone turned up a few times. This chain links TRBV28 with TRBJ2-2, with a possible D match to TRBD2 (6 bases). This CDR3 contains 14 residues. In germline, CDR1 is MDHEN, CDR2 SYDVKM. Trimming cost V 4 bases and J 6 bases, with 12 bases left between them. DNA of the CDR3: TGTGCCAGCAGTTCGAGACTAGTGGCCGGGGAGCTGTTTTTT. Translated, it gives CASSSRLVAGELFF.

This CDR3 reads CASNPGTTNYEQYF. The CDR3 DNA follows: TGCGCCAGCAACCCCGGGACTACGAACTACGAGCAGTACTTC. The chain joins TRBV5-1 to TRBJ2-7; 7 bases map to TRBD2. This CDR3 contains 14 residues. CDR1 is SGHRS, CDR2 YFSETQ, per germline. J was trimmed by 3 bases and V by 6 bases; bases with no gene match: 9.

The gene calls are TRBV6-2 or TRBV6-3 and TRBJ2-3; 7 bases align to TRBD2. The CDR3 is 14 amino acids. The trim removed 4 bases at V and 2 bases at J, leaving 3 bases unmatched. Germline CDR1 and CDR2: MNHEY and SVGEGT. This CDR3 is CASSSGGPTDTQYF. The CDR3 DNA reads TGTGCCAGCAGTTCGGGAGGACCCACAGATACGCAGTATTTT.

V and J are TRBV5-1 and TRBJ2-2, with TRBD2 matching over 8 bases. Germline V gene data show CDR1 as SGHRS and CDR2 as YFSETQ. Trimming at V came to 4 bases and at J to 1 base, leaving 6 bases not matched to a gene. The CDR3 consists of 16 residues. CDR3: CASSAGRGGNTGELFF. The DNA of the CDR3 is TGCGCCAGCAGCGCCGGGAGGGGCGGGAACACCGGGGAGCTGTTTTTT.

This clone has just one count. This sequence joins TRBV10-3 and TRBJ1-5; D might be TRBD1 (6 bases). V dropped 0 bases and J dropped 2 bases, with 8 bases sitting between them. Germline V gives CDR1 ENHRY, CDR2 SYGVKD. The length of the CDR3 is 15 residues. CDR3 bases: TGTGCCATCAGTGAGTCACAGGGAGGCAATCAGCCCCAGCATTTT. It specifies CAISESQGGNQPQHF.

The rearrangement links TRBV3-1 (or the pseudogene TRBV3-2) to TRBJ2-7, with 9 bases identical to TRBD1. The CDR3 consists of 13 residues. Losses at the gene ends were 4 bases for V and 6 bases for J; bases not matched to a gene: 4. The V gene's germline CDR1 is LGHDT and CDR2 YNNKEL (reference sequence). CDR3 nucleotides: TGTGCCAGCAGCCGCTACAGGGGGCTCGAGCAGTACTTC. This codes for CASSRYRGLEQYF.

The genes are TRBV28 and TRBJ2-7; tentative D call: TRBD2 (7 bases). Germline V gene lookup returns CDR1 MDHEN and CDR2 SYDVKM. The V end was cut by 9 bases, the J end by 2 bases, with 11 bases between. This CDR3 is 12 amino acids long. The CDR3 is CASRGGTYEQYF. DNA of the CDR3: TGTGCCAGTAGGGGGGGGACCTACGAGCAGTACTTC.

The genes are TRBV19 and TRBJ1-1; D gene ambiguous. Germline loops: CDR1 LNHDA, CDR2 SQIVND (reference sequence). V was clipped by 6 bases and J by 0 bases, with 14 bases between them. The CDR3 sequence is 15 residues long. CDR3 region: CASRLFWALNTEAFF. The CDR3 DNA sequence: TGTGCCAGTAGATTGTTTTGGGCGTTGAACACTGAAGCTTTCTTT.

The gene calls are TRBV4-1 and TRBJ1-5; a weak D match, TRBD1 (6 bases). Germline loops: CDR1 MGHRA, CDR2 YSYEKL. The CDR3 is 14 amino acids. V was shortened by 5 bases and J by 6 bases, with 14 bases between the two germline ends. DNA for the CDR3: TGCGCCAGCAGCGAAGCCTACAGGGCTCAGCCCCAGCATTTT. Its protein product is CASSEAYRAQPQHF.

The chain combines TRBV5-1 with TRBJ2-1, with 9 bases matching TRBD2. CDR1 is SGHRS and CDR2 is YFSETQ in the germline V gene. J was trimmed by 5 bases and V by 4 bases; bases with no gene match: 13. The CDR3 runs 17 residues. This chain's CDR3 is CASSHVTGLAWDNEQFF. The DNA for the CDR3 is TGCGCCAGCAGCCACGTGACCGGACTAGCGTGGGACAATGAGCAGTTCTTC. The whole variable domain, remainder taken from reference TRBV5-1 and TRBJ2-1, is KAGVTQTPRYLIKTRGQQVTLSCSPISGHRSVSWYQQTPGQGLQFLFEYFSETQRNKGNFPGRFSGRQFSNSRSEMNVSTLELGDSALYLCASSHVTGLAWDNEQFFGPGTRLTVL.